Presented here are 5 T cell receptor beta chains from one specimen sequenced in a study of regulatory T cells in long-lasting Graves disease. Time point here: newly diagnosed GD, antithyroid drugs for less than 3 months. RNA from PBMCs was the source of the TCR library. The TCR beta library used iRepertoire HTBI primers with Arm-PCR amplification of CDR3. Using its own MiXCR run on the multiplex PCR reads, TCRdb lists one record per CDR3 protein. The data hold hundreds of thousands of distinct CDR3 sequences, with 15% to 20% observed a single time. The same sample was also studied in work on T cells in Graves' hyperthyroidism and ophthalmopathy.

The sequenced sample was peripheral blood mononuclear cells (PBMCs), obtained at new diagnosis, from a patient treated with antithyroid drugs. These receptors all come from a woman aged 35-60 years with Graves disease.

This clonotype showed up just a few times. The rearrangement links TRBV3-1 to TRBJ1-2; 8 bases fit TRBD1. The CDR3 length is 17 residues. Trimming at V came to 0 bases and at J to 0 bases, leaving 6 bases not matched to a gene. Germline CDR1 reads LGHDT; CDR2 reads YNNKEL (reference sequence). The CDR3 nucleotides are TGTGCCAGCAGCCAAGAGTTCGGACAGGGCTCTAACTATGGCTACACCTTC. Translated: CASSQEFGQGSNYGYTF.

Many counts were recorded for this clonotype. The V and J genes are TRBV12-3 or TRBV12-4 and TRBJ2-5; possible D gene TRBD1, 5 bases. The CDR3 contains 17 residues. Trimming removed 2 bases at V and 1 base at J, with 17 bases between. The CDR3 is CASSLNVWGQVQETQYF. CDR3 bases: TGTGCCAGCAGTTTAAATGTCTGGGGCCAAGTCCAAGAGACCCAGTACTTC.

This clonotype occurred many times. The DNA for the CDR3 is TGTGCCAGCAGTTACAGGGGGCCCGGATATGAGCAGTTCTTC. This sequence encodes CASSYRGPGYEQFF. The chain has TRBV6-2 or TRBV6-3 and TRBJ2-1; 7 bases are a match to TRBD1. The CDR3 contains 14 residues. The V gene's germline CDR1 is MNHEY and CDR2 SVGEGT. With 2 bases clipped from V and 8 bases from J, the junction kept 6 bases outside the gene matches.

This clonotype was found many times. The J gene is TRBJ2-7, the V gene TRBV28, with D unclear. The CDR3 runs to 15 residues. The ends were cut back, 7 bases at V and 0 bases at J, with 16 bases in the middle. In germline, CDR1 is MDHEN, CDR2 SYDVKM. The CDR3 coding sequence is TGTGCCAGCAACCCCGGCGCTTTCAGCTCCTACGAGCAGTACTTC. This sequence encodes CASNPGAFSSYEQYF.

The rearrangement joins TRBV4-1 to TRBJ2-7; D is possibly TRBD1 (6 bases). Per germline, CDR1 MGHRA and CDR2 YSYEKL. V was trimmed by 6 bases and J by 3 bases, leaving 15 bases between them. The CDR3 covers 14 residues. CDR3 residues: CASSGSGTIYEQYF. The CDR3, as DNA: TGCGCCAGCAGTGGTTCCGGGACAATCTACGAGCAGTACTTC.